Following are 29 T cell receptor beta chains from one sample sequenced in a study of T cells in Graves' hyperthyroidism and ophthalmopathy. RNA transcripts served as the template for amplifying TCR beta CDR3 regions. The study used the HTBI primer set for a first-round RT-PCR of the TCR CDR3. TCRdb re-analysed the multiplex PCR reads in MiXCR, keeping a single row per CDR3 protein. The sample records approximately 270,000 distinct CDR3 sequences, 13% to 15% being singletons. The sequencing input was blood. The origin of the receptors is a woman aged 40-49 years with Graves' hyperthyroidism that later progressed to Graves' ophthalmopathy.

This clonotype has more than one count but fewer than ten. The chain uses TRBV6-7 and TRBJ2-5; tentatively, D is TRBD1 (6 bases). TRBV6-7 counts as an open reading frame of uncertain function. The CDR3 is made up of 14 amino acids. Trimming stripped 2 bases from V and 3 bases from J, with 10 bases between. In DNA, the CDR3 is TGTGCCAGCAGTTACAGCGGACAGAAAGAGACCCAGTACTTC. Amino acid sequence: CASSYSGQKETQYF.

The sample holds many counts of this clonotype. The chain joins TRBV28 to TRBJ2-1, with unresolved D. V gave up 6 bases and J gave up 9 bases, with 21 bases separating them. This CDR3 has 15 amino acids. Germline V gene sequence: CDR1 MDHEN, CDR2 SYDVKM. The CDR3 DNA sequence: TGTGCCAGCAGGGATGAGCGTGGAACTTTTAGTGAGCAGTTCTTC. It is translated as CASRDERGTFSEQFF.

In its sample, this clonotype was seen a few times. The chain joins TRBV9 to TRBJ2-3; a weak D match, TRBD2 (7 bases). The CDR3 totals 16 residues. Trimming pared 3 bases from V and 6 bases from J, leaving 20 bases between. Germline assignment: CDR1 SGDLS and CDR2 YYNGEE. The CDR3 coding sequence is TGTGCCAGCAGCGCTATGGGGGGGGGGCCCCTGGATACGCAGTATTTT. Its protein product is CASSAMGGGPLDTQYF. Filled out from reference TRBV9 and TRBJ2-3, the complete variable domain reads DSGVTQTPKHLITATGQRVTLRCSPRSGDLSVYWYQQSLDQGLQFLIQYYNGEERAKGNILERFSAQQFPDLHSELNLSSLELGDSALYFCASSAMGGGPLDTQYFGPGTRLTVL.

The sample holds many counts of this clonotype. The V call is TRBV29-1, the J call TRBJ2-7; 8 bases align to TRBD1. Germline loops: CDR1 SQVTM, CDR2 ANQGSEA. V lost 7 bases, J lost 6 bases, and 17 bases stayed unmatched. The CDR3 is 15 residues long. As DNA, the CDR3 is TGCAGCGGAACGATGACGACAGGGGCTTTTGGCGAGCAGTACTTC. As protein: CSGTMTTGAFGEQYF.

This chain uses TRBV9 with TRBJ2-5; 8 bases fit TRBD1. The CDR3 is made up of 14 amino acids. The germline gives CDR1 SGDLS, CDR2 YYNGEE. The V and J ends lost 4 bases and 5 bases, in that order; junction bases with no gene match: 7. CDR3 nucleotide sequence: TGTGCCAGCAGCTCCGGACAGGGTGGGGAGACCCAGTACTTC. This gives the protein CASSSGQGGETQYF. The full variable domain, in which reference TRBV9 and TRBJ2-5 provide the parts outside the CDR3, is DSGVTQTPKHLITATGQRVTLRCSPRSGDLSVYWYQQSLDQGLQFLIQYYNGEERAKGNILERFSAQQFPDLHSELNLSSLELGDSALYFCASSSGQGGETQYFGPGTRLLVL.

This clonotype was seen at least ten times. V and J are TRBV5-1 and TRBJ2-7; D remains ambiguous. The V end was cut by 6 bases, the J end by 3 bases, with 19 bases between. Germline loops: CDR1 SGHRS, CDR2 YFSETQ. The CDR3 covers 15 residues. The CDR3 DNA sequence: TGCGCCAGCACACGCAAGTTCGCCGACCACTACGAGCAGTACTTC. Protein product: CASTRKFADHYEQYF.

This clonotype was seen many times. The chain joins TRBV27 to TRBJ2-7, with D hard to call. V was shortened by 5 bases and J by 3 bases, with 8 bases between the two germline ends. This CDR3 spans 12 amino acids. CDR1 is MNHEY and CDR2 is SMNVEV in the germline V gene (reference sequence). The CDR3 loop is CASSPNLYEQYF. CDR3 nucleotide sequence: TGTGCCAGCAGTCCAAACCTCTACGAGCAGTACTTC.

Ten or more counts support this clonotype. This chain uses TRBV18 with TRBJ2-5; 7 nucleotides align to TRBD2. CDR3 length equals 14 residues. CDR1 KGHSH and CDR2 LQKENI come from the germline V gene. V was pared by 0 bases and J by 4 bases, with 2 bases of the junction left unmatched. The CDR3 sequence: CASSPPGLGETQYF. In DNA form, the CDR3 reads TGTGCCAGCTCACCACCTGGACTAGGAGAGACCCAGTACTTC.

This clonotype was counted at least ten times. The chain recombines TRBV28 with TRBJ2-7; perhaps TRBD2 as D (5 bases). The germline V gene encodes CDR1 MDHEN and CDR2 SYDVKM. The length of the CDR3 is 15 residues. Trimming pared 5 bases from V and 4 bases from J, leaving 18 bases between. The CDR3 bases are TGTGCCAGCAGTCCCCGTTCTAGTTGGGAGTACGAGCAGTACTTC. It encodes CASSPRSSWEYEQYF.

This clonotype was seen many times. The chain recombines TRBV6-1 with TRBJ1-3, with D possibly TRBD1 on 6 matching bases. The CDR3 runs to 14 residues. Germline CDR1 MNHNS, CDR2 SASEGT. The V gene lost 10 bases and the J gene lost 1 base, with 14 bases spanning the gap. CDR3 sequence (DNA): TGTGCCATCTCAGAAGGGGGATCTGGAAACACCATATATTTT. It codes for CAISEGGSGNTIYF.

This clonotype has at least ten counts. The chain recombines TRBV3-1 with TRBJ2-2; no clear D gene. CDR1 LGHDT and CDR2 YNNKEL come from the germline V gene (reference sequence). V lost 1 base, J lost 6 bases, and 6 bases lay in between. This CDR3 comprises 13 residues. The DNA of the CDR3 is TGTGCCAGCAGCCAAGTCTACTCCGGGGAGCTGTTTTTT. Translation: CASSQVYSGELFF.

This clonotype was seen at least ten times. The chain has TRBV10-2 and TRBJ1-1; maybe TRBD1 (6 bases). CDR3 length: 13 residues. Germline V CDR1 and CDR2: WSHSY, SAAADI. The V gene lost 6 bases and the J gene lost 5 bases, with 13 bases spanning the gap. The CDR3 DNA follows: TGCGCCAGCAGCGCAGGGGTTTGGACTGAAGCTTTCTTT. This translates into CASSAGVWTEAFF.

V is TRBV4-1 and J is TRBJ2-6; weak D call: TRBD2 (5 bases). The germline V gene has CDR1 MGHRA and CDR2 YSYEKL. V dropped 4 bases and J dropped 0 bases, with 19 bases sitting between them. The CDR3 length is 19 residues. CDR3 sequence: CASSPNEAATLSGANVLTF. The DNA of the CDR3 is TGCGCCAGCAGCCCGAATGAAGCGGCAACCCTCTCTGGGGCCAACGTCCTGACTTTC.

The table lists this clonotype with many counts. The rearrangement uses TRBV6-1 and TRBJ2-7; weak D call: TRBD1 (5 bases). The CDR3 runs 15 residues. CDR1 MNHNS and CDR2 SASEGT come from the germline V gene. V lost 6 bases and J 0 bases, leaving 15 bases between the germline ends. CDR3 DNA: TGTGCCAGCAGAATTTCAGGGTGGCCCTCCTACGAGCAGTACTTC. It is translated as CASRISGWPSYEQYF.

The table lists this clonotype with a few counts. The chain links TRBV19 to TRBJ2-3; unclear D gene. Germline assignment: CDR1 LNHDA and CDR2 SQIVND (reference sequence). The CDR3 has 13 amino acids. V was pared by 6 bases and J by 0 bases, with 7 bases between. In DNA, the CDR3 is TGTGCCAGTAGGACCCTTAGCACAGATACGCAGTATTTT. Its protein product is CASRTLSTDTQYF.

This clonotype occurred many times. This chain links TRBV19 with TRBJ1-1, with unresolved D. Germline V gene sequence: CDR1 LNHDA, CDR2 SQIVND (reference sequence). Trimming stripped 8 bases from V and 1 base from J, with 5 bases between. The CDR3 loop spans 11 amino acids. Here the CDR3 reads CASVKNTEAFF. In DNA, the CDR3 is TGTGCCAGTGTGAAGAACACTGAAGCTTTCTTT.

This clonotype was counted many times. The V gene is TRBV13, the J gene TRBJ2-7, with TRBD2 identical over 8 bases. Germline CDR1 reads PRHDT; CDR2 reads FYEKMQ (reference sequence). V was clipped by 0 bases and J by 4 bases; unmatched bases: 11. CDR3 length equals 17 residues. This chain's CDR3 is CASSLGVIAGKSYEQYF. The CDR3, as DNA: TGTGCCAGCAGCTTAGGCGTAATAGCGGGAAAGTCTTACGAGCAGTACTTC.

This clonotype has at least ten counts. V is TRBV2 and J is TRBJ1-2, with D perhaps matching TRBD1 (6 bases). The V gene's germline CDR1 is SNHLY and CDR2 FYNNEI. V was cut by 8 bases and J by 4 bases, with 14 bases left in between. The CDR3 length is 13 residues. The CDR3 nucleotides are TGTGCCAGCGGATCTCAGGGGACCTATGGCTACACCTTC. Protein: CASGSQGTYGYTF.

Worth noting for this clonotype: A much bigger clone sits one base away, suggesting this may be a read error. The rearrangement joins TRBV28 to TRBJ2-7, with no clear D. The CDR3 has 12 residues. The germline gives CDR1 MDHEN, CDR2 SYDVKM. V was shortened by 2 bases and J by 3 bases, with 5 bases between the two germline ends. CDR3 amino acids: CASSLIVYEQYF. CDR3 in DNA: TGTGCCAGCAGTTTAATTGTCTACGAGCAGTACTTC.

This clonotype showed up many times. The chain links TRBV20-1 to TRBJ1-1; D is possibly TRBD1 (6 bases). Trimming took off 8 bases at V and 2 bases at J, with 18 bases between the two ends. The CDR3 sequence is 14 residues long. Germline values: CDR1 DFQATT, CDR2 SNEGSKA (reference sequence). The CDR3 reads CSYGRGGVNTEAFF. CDR3 in DNA: TGCAGTTACGGGAGGGGGGGGGTAAACACTGAAGCTTTCTTT.

This clonotype was found a few times. The V gene is TRBV27, the J gene TRBJ1-2, with D maybe TRBD1 (5 bases). The germline V gene encodes CDR1 MNHEY and CDR2 SMNVEV (reference sequence). The V gene lost 3 bases and the J gene lost 4 bases, with 15 bases spanning the gap. This CDR3 region has 15 residues. CDR3 nucleotides: TGTGCCAGCAGTTTCGGTGTCGAAAGGGGCTATGGCTACACCTTC. As protein: CASSFGVERGYGYTF.

This clonotype was detected ten times or more. The V and J genes are TRBV5-5 and TRBJ1-2, with D perhaps matching TRBD1 (5 bases). This CDR3 spans 16 amino acids. Trimming left V 2 bases short and J 1 base short, with 15 bases between. The germline gives CDR1 SGHKS, CDR2 YYEKEE (reference sequence). Here the CDR3 reads CASSFAGTRFNYGYTF. CDR3 nucleotide sequence: TGTGCCAGCAGCTTCGCCGGGACTCGATTTAACTATGGCTACACCTTC.

To note about this clonotype: This may stem from a read error, because a much larger clone lies one nucleotide away. V is TRBV6-5 and J is TRBJ1-1; TRBD1 is a possible D gene (5 bases). Trimming removed 4 bases at V and 4 bases at J, with 28 bases between. Germline CDR1 reads MNHEY; CDR2 reads SVGAGI. The CDR3 is 19 residues long. The CDR3, as DNA: TGTGCCAGCAGTTCGAACACCGTCCGGGACGGGGCCCAAGGCACTGAAGCTTTCTTT. Protein product: CASSSNTVRDGAQGTEAFF.

This clonotype was observed many times. DNA for the CDR3: TGTGCCAGCAGCGTAGACGCCGGCGGGAGCCACACCGGGGAGCTGTTTTTT. It translates to CASSVDAGGSHTGELFF. The chain employs TRBV9 and TRBJ2-2, with 7 bases lining up with TRBD2. V was pared by 0 bases and J by 3 bases, with 8 bases of the junction left unmatched. This CDR3 spans 17 amino acids. Germline V gene sequence: CDR1 SGDLS, CDR2 YYNGEE.

Many counts were recorded for this clonotype. The V call is TRBV6-1, the J call TRBJ1-1; perhaps TRBD1 as D (5 bases). Germline V gene data show CDR1 as MNHNS and CDR2 as SASEGT. CDR3 length: 14 amino acids. Trimming shortened V by 1 base and J by 4 bases, and 10 bases separated the two germline ends. CDR3 sequence reads: CASSEDRFGTEAFF. As DNA, the CDR3 is TGTGCCAGCAGTGAAGACAGGTTTGGCACTGAAGCTTTCTTT.

The chain carries TRBV11-2 and TRBJ2-1, with 11 bases identical to TRBD1. The germline V gene encodes CDR1 SGHAT and CDR2 FQNNGV. After removal of 1 base from V and 8 bases from J, the junction contained 7 bases not matched to a gene. The CDR3 loop spans 16 amino acids. This CDR3 reads CASSLVPGQGAYEQFF. The DNA for the CDR3 is TGTGCCAGCAGCTTAGTCCCCGGACAGGGGGCGTATGAGCAGTTCTTC.

This clonotype was recorded many times. This sequence joins TRBV12-3 or TRBV12-4 and TRBJ2-1; 9 nucleotides line up with TRBD2. Unmatched junction bases numbered 6, after V lost 4 bases and J lost 8 bases. The CDR3 is 14 residues long. For the CDR3, the DNA is TGTGCCAGCAGTTCTCCGGGACTAGCCTATGAGCAGTTCTTC. Translated: CASSSPGLAYEQFF.

The gene calls are TRBV5-6 and TRBJ2-1; 8 nucleotides agree with TRBD2. The CDR3 has 17 amino acids. Losses at the gene ends were 0 bases for V and 3 bases for J; bases not matched to a gene: 8. The germline CDR1 and CDR2 sequences are SGHDT and YYEEEE. The CDR3 reads CASSLGAGVGVYNEQFF. The CDR3, as DNA: TGTGCCAGCAGCTTGGGAGCGGGAGTAGGTGTCTACAATGAGCAGTTCTTC.

This clonotype appeared many times. The chain recombines TRBV11-2 with TRBJ2-5; TRBD2 matches 8 bases. CDR1 and CDR2 (germline): SGHAT, FQNNGV. This CDR3 has 14 amino acids. Trimming took 4 bases from V and 5 from J; bases not matched to a gene: 6. The CDR3 loop reads CASSSREGPETQYF. The CDR3 coding sequence is TGTGCCAGCAGCTCCCGGGAGGGTCCGGAGACCCAGTACTTC.